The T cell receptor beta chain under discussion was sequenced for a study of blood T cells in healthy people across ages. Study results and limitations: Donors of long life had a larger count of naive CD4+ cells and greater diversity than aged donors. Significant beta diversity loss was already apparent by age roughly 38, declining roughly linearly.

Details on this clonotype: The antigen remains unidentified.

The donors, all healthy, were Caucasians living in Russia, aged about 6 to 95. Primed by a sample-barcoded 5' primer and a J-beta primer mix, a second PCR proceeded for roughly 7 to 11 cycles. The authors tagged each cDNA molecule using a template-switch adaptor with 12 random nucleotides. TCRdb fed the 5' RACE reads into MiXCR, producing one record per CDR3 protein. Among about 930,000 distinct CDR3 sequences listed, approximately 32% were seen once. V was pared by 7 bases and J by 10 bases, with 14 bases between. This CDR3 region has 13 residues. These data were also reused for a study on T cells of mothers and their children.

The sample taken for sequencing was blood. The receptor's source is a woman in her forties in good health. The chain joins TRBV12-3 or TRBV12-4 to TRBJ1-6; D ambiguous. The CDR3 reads CASTLTEQSPLHF. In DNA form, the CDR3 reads TGTGCCAGCACTCTCACAGAGCAGTCACCCCTCCACTTT.